The rows below give T cell receptor beta chains drawn from one sample of a study of T cell responses to AZD1222 COVID-19 vaccine. Clones were read by immunoSEQ multiplex PCR, and TCRdb kept only the in-frame ones, dropping some. The top ten hold around a tenth of the sample, which has roughly 84,000 clones, 70% to 90% seen once. Sequenced material: peripheral blood, taken 28 days after the second AZD1222 dose. The origin of the receptors is an adult who received the AZD1222 COVID-19 vaccine. The CDR3 runs from the conserved cysteine through the conserved F or W. The D gene is left open where the match is weak. Where a row states a size, it is once, few, many or the class of an expanded clone; other rows omit it.

j_call: TRBJ2-7; v_call: TRBV2; clone_size: once; d_call: TRBD1; cdr3_nt: TGTGCCAGCAGCATACAGGGGGCAGACTACGAGCAGTACTTC; cdr3_aa: CASSIQGADYEQYF
j_call: TRBJ2-2; v_call: TRBV9; clone_size: once; d_call: TRBD1; cdr3_nt: TGTGCCAGCAGAGCTACACAGGGGAAAGTAGCCGGGGAGCTGTTTTTT; cdr3_aa: CASRATQGKVAGELFF
j_call: TRBJ1-2; v_call: TRBV7-9; clone_size: .; d_call: TRBD1; cdr3_nt: TGTGCCAGCAGCTTAGGACAGGGGGACTTCTATGGCTACACCTTC; cdr3_aa: CASSLGQGDFYGYTF
j_call: TRBJ1-5; v_call: TRBV7-6; clone_size: .; d_call: .; cdr3_nt: TGTGCCAGCAGCTTAGGTGACGGTCAGCCCCAGCATTTT; cdr3_aa: CASSLGDGQPQHF
j_call: TRBJ2-2; v_call: TRBV5-1; clone_size: .; d_call: .; cdr3_nt: TGCGCCAGCAGCTTTGGAGGCAGCACCGGGGAGCTGTTTTTT; cdr3_aa: CASSFGGSTGELFF
j_call: TRBJ1-5; v_call: TRBV4-3; clone_size: .; d_call: TRBD1; cdr3_nt: TGCGCCAGCAGCCAAGCTCTGGACAGGGCTAATCAGCCCCAGCATTTT; cdr3_aa: CASSQALDRANQPQHF
j_call: TRBJ1-2; v_call: TRBV7-2; clone_size: .; d_call: .; cdr3_nt: TGTGCCAGCAGCTTAACGTCCGAGGGTGGTAGCTACACCTTC; cdr3_aa: CASSLTSEGGSYTF
j_call: TRBJ2-7; v_call: TRBV5-5; clone_size: .; d_call: .; cdr3_nt: TGTGCCAGCAGCTTGACGGGGAATGCCTACGAGCAGTACTTC; cdr3_aa: CASSLTGNAYEQYF
j_call: TRBJ2-1; v_call: TRBV11-2; clone_size: few; d_call: .; cdr3_nt: TGTGCCAGCAGCCAGGGGTCGTCCTACAATGAGCAGTTCTTC; cdr3_aa: CASSQGSSYNEQFF
j_call: TRBJ2-3; v_call: TRBV18; clone_size: .; d_call: .; cdr3_nt: TGTGCCAGCTCACCACCGTTCACAGATACGCAGTATTTT; cdr3_aa: CASSPPFTDTQYF